These T cell receptor beta chains were read from a single sample in a study of T cells in localized non-small cell lung cancer. Repertoires were generated with immunoSEQ multiplex PCR, while TCRdb's copy carries only in-frame clones and drops some. This table holds tens of thousands of clones, approximately 80% found once. The input for sequencing was peripheral blood, taken before any cancer treatment. These receptor sequences come from a female donor of 60 years or more with stage II squamous cell lung carcinoma. The CDR3 runs from the conserved cysteine through the conserved F or W. D genes are given only for firm matches. Clone sizes are given selectively: once, few, many, or a class where the clone is expanded.

15	TRBV7-2	.	TRBJ1-1	.	CASSLVTGMNTEAFF	TGTGCCAGCAGCTTAGTTACAGGGATGAACACTGAAGCTTTCTTT
15	TRBV6-5	TRBD2	TRBJ2-7	.	CASSTGLRGAYEQYF	TGTGCCAGCAGCACTGGGTTGCGGGGGGCTTACGAGCAGTACTTC
15	TRBV19	.	TRBJ1-6	.	CASSNRGLTDSPLHF	TGTGCCAGTAGTAACCGGGGACTTACTGATTCACCCCTCCACTTT
14	TRBV5-1	.	TRBJ1-1	.	CASSLVTANTEAFF	TGCGCCAGCAGCTTGGTGACAGCAAACACTGAAGCTTTCTTT
17	TRBV4-3	.	TRBJ2-1	.	CASSQMGGQQSYNEQFF	TGCGCCAGCAGCCAAATGGGGGGACAGCAGTCCTACAATGAGCAGTTCTTC
14	TRBV2	.	TRBJ1-3	.	CASSEDRAGNTIYF	TGTGCCAGCAGTGAAGACAGGGCTGGAAACACCATATATTTT
16	TRBV7-9	.	TRBJ2-6	.	CASSLGTPSGANVLTF	TGTGCCAGCAGCTTAGGTACGCCCTCTGGGGCCAACGTCCTGACTTTC
12	TRBV7-2	.	TRBJ2-7	.	CASSSVRYEQYF	TGTGCCAGCAGCTCCGTCAGGTACGAGCAGTACTTC
15	TRBV10-2	.	TRBJ1-1	once	CASSPRGAQSTEAFF	TGCGCCAGCAGCCCCCGGGGGGCGCAGTCCACTGAAGCTTTCTTT
11	TRBV7-2	.	TRBJ2-5	.	CASSLQETQYF	TGTGCCAGCAGTCTCCAAGAGACCCAGTACTTC
16	TRBV19	.	TRBJ2-2	.	CASSSPGGENTGELFF	TGTGCCAGTAGTTCCCCGGGGGGCGAGAACACCGGGGAGCTGTTTTTT
14	TRBV19	.	TRBJ2-7	.	CASSRHGVRNEQYF	TGTGCCAGTAGTAGACACGGGGTGAGGAACGAGCAGTACTTC
14	TRBV5-4	.	TRBJ2-7	.	CASSFGAGAYEQYF	TGTGCCAGCAGCTTCGGAGCCGGCGCCTACGAGCAGTACTTC
16	TRBV7-2	TRBD1	TRBJ1-5	.	CASSLARQGANQPQHF	TGTGCCAGCAGCTTAGCGCGACAGGGGGCTAATCAGCCCCAGCATTTT
14	TRBV10-3	TRBD1	TRBJ1-2	.	CAIKGQGGIYGYTF	TGTGCCATCAAGGGACAGGGGGGGATCTATGGCTACACCTTC
16	TRBV9	TRBD1	TRBJ1-4	.	CASSLDRGITNEKLFF	TGTGCCAGCAGCCTAGACAGGGGGATCACTAATGAAAAACTGTTTTTT
15	TRBV7-3	.	TRBJ2-1	.	CASSPQGGSYNEQFF	TGTGCCAGCAGCCCCCAGGGTGGCTCCTACAATGAGCAGTTCTTC
14	TRBV7-2	.	TRBJ1-5	.	CASSPDRLNQPQHF	TGTGCCAGCAGCCCAGACAGGCTCAATCAGCCCCAGCATTTT
16	TRBV19	TRBD2	TRBJ2-3	.	CASSMSPSGPTDTQYF	TGTGCCAGTAGTATGTCACCTAGCGGGCCCACAGATACGCAGTATTTT
15	TRBV4-2	.	TRBJ2-3	.	CASSQGGAYTDTQYF	TGTGCCAGCAGCCAAGGTGGGGCCTACACAGATACGCAGTATTTT